What follows are 17 T cell receptor beta chains derived from one specimen sequenced in a study of blood T cell repertoires in COVID-19. Produced via immunoSEQ multiplex PCR; TCRdb's table is partial and in-frame only. The sample carries under 450,000 clones, 81% recorded once. Sequenced: peripheral blood. These receptor sequences come from a human donor with acute or convalescent COVID-19. The donor label of this sample is uncertain.

The chain is built from TRBV7-7 and TRBJ1-5; D ambiguous. Trimming pared 1 base from V and 4 bases from J, leaving 5 bases between. The germline V gene encodes CDR1 SSHAT and CDR2 FNYEAQ (reference sequence). The CDR3 loop spans 13 amino acids. CDR3 sequence: CASSLDRNQPQHF. CDR3 nucleotides: TGTGCCAGCAGCTTAGACAGAAATCAGCCCCAGCATTTT. The full variable domain, in which reference TRBV7-7 and TRBJ1-5 provide the parts outside the CDR3, is GAGVSQSPRYKVTKRGQDVTLRCDPISSHATLYWYQQALGQGPEFLTYFNYEAQPDKSGLPSDRFSAERPEGSISTLTIQRTEQRDSAMYRCASSLDRNQPQHFGDGTRLSIL.

This chain uses TRBV6-5 with TRBJ1-2; TRBD1 agrees at 8 bases. Germline V gives CDR1 MNHEY, CDR2 SVGAGI. Germline trimming cut 6 bases from V and 8 bases from J; bases unmatched to any gene: 14. CDR3 length: 15 residues. CDR3 protein: CASRWTQGALGGYTF. The CDR3 nucleotides read TGTGCCAGCAGATGGACGCAGGGGGCCTTGGGAGGCTACACCTTC.

This clone was seen only a few times. The V gene is TRBV2, the J gene TRBJ1-5; 7 positions agree with TRBD1. Germline assignment: CDR1 SNHLY and CDR2 FYNNEI. The CDR3 consists of 14 residues. The J segment lost 5 bases and the V segment lost 8 bases, leaving 9 bases of the junction unmatched. CDR3 DNA sequence: TGTGCCAGCCAAGAAACAGGGGTCTATCAGCCCCAGCATTTT. This encodes CASQETGVYQPQHF.

The CDR3 coding sequence is TGCGCCAGCAGCTCTGGTAGCGCACGCGTGGGCTACACCTTC. Its protein is CASSSGSARVGYTF. The chain has TRBV5-1 and TRBJ1-2; D is unclear. The CDR3 extends over 14 amino acids. V was shortened by 3 bases and J by 8 bases, with 17 bases between the two germline ends. Germline values: CDR1 SGHRS, CDR2 YFSETQ.

The chain couples TRBV18 to TRBJ1-5, with D unclear. The CDR3 has 12 residues. The V gene lost 6 bases and the J gene lost 4 bases, with 7 bases spanning the gap. In germline, CDR1 is KGHSH, CDR2 LQKENI. The CDR3 protein is CASSSGNQPQHF. The CDR3 DNA follows: TGTGCCAGCTCGTCGGGAAATCAGCCCCAGCATTTT.

This chain's CDR3 is CASSVTSGFTYEQYF. DNA of the CDR3: TGTGCCAGCAGCGTTACTAGCGGGTTCACGTACGAGCAGTACTTC. The genes are TRBV7-2 and TRBJ2-7, with 9 bases that match TRBD2. CDR1 SGHTA and CDR2 FQGNSA come from the germline V gene. V trimming: 5 bases; J trimming: 4 bases; junction bases outside the gene matches: 9. The CDR3 loop spans 15 amino acids.

This clone appeared a few times. This rearrangement joins TRBV7-2 to TRBJ2-5; 10 bases fit TRBD1. CDR3 length: 16 residues. V lost 4 bases, J lost 1 base, and 6 bases stayed unmatched. The germline gives CDR1 SGHTA, CDR2 FQGNSA. CDR3 sequence reads: CASSSPGTGVQETQYF. The CDR3 coding sequence is TGTGCCAGCAGCTCACCCGGGACAGGGGTCCAAGAGACCCAGTACTTC.

The rearrangement joins TRBV15 to TRBJ2-3, with 12 nucleotides matching TRBD2. CDR3 length: 16 amino acids. The J segment lost 4 bases and the V segment lost 3 bases, leaving 5 bases of the junction unmatched. The germline V gene encodes CDR1 LNHNV and CDR2 YYDKDF (reference sequence). The CDR3 loop is CATSRGLAGGSDTQYF. DNA for the CDR3: TGTGCCACCAGCAGGGGGCTAGCGGGAGGGTCAGATACGCAGTATTTT.

This clone was recorded once. The CDR3 sequence: CSAGGPKETQYF. CDR3 nucleotides: TGCAGTGCTGGTGGTCCCAAAGAGACCCAGTACTTC. The chain recombines TRBV20-1 with TRBJ2-5, with D unclear. This CDR3 region has 12 residues. The V gene lost 5 bases and the J gene lost 3 bases, with 10 bases spanning the gap. Germline CDR1 is DFQATT and CDR2 is SNEGSKA (reference sequence).

The chain joins TRBV10-3 to TRBJ1-2; TRBD1 might be the D (5 bases). From germline, CDR1 is ENHRY and CDR2 SYGVKD. Trimming took 0 bases from V and 3 from J, leaving 8 bases between them. The CDR3 covers 14 residues. The CDR3 nucleotides are TGTGCCATCAGTGAGTCTCAGGGTGACTATGGCTACACCTTC. Amino acid sequence: CAISESQGDYGYTF.

The chain employs TRBV5-1 and TRBJ2-3; TRBD2 matches at 11 bases. This CDR3 region has 15 residues. Germline V gene sequence: CDR1 SGHRS, CDR2 YFSETQ. Trimming took 4 bases from V and 6 from J; bases not matched to a gene: 7. In DNA form, the CDR3 reads TGCGCCAGCAGCCCACCTAGCGGGGGGTTTGATACGCAGTATTTT. Residues: CASSPPSGGFDTQYF.

The V gene is TRBV5-1, the J gene TRBJ2-7; 9 nucleotides align to TRBD1. This CDR3 contains 13 residues. Germline CDR1 and CDR2: SGHRS and YFSETQ. Unmatched junction bases numbered 5, after V lost 4 bases and J lost 6 bases. This CDR3 reads CASSPTGGGEQYF. CDR3 nucleotides: TGCGCCAGCAGCCCTACAGGGGGCGGCGAGCAGTACTTC.

This clone was seen a single time. The chain employs TRBV28 and TRBJ1-3; D unresolved. Germline lookup yields CDR1 MDHEN and CDR2 SYDVKM. The CDR3 has 14 amino acids. The V end was cut by 6 bases, the J end by 7 bases, with 16 bases between. CDR3 region: CASRNLGSRNTIYF. In nucleotides, the CDR3 is TGTGCCAGCAGGAACCTTGGGAGCCGGAACACCATATATTTT. The full variable domain, its missing parts supplied by reference TRBV28 and TRBJ1-3, is DVKVTQSSRYLVKRTGEKVFLECVQDMDHENMFWYRQDPGLGLRLIYFSYDVKMKEKGDIPEGYSVSREKKERFSLILESASTNQTSMYLCASRNLGSRNTIYFGEGSWLTVV.

The V call is TRBV5-1, the J call TRBJ1-4, with D tentatively TRBD1 (5 bases). This CDR3 is built from 18 residues. The V end was cut by 4 bases, the J end by 0 bases, with 19 bases between. The germline gives CDR1 SGHRS, CDR2 YFSETQ. In nucleotides, the CDR3 is TGCGCCAGCAGCCCCCTGGGGGGGGTAGAGGCAACTAATGAAAAACTGTTTTTT. Encoded protein: CASSPLGGVEATNEKLFF.

The rearrangement links TRBV14 to TRBJ2-2, with 7 bases identical to TRBD2. Trimming cost V 4 bases and J 0 bases; bases outside gene matches: 5. This CDR3 contains 16 residues. Germline-derived CDR1 and CDR2 are SGHDN and FVKESK. CDR3 residues: CASSLSAGTNTGELFF. CDR3 nucleotides: TGTGCCAGCAGCCTATCAGCGGGGACGAACACCGGGGAGCTGTTTTTT.

The chain has TRBV19 and TRBJ2-7; perhaps TRBD2 as D (6 bases). Trimming removed 3 bases at V and 3 bases at J, with 15 bases between. CDR3 length: 15 residues. CDR1 and CDR2 from the germline V gene are LNHDA and SQIVND (reference sequence). The DNA of the CDR3 is TGTGCCAGTAGTATCCGGCGGGGCGGCATCTACGAGCAGTACTTC. This codes for CASSIRRGGIYEQYF.

The chain couples TRBV30 to TRBJ2-7; D is unclear. Germline CDR1 GTSNPN, CDR2 SVGIG (reference sequence). The CDR3 spans 11 residues. The germline V and J ends were trimmed by 4 bases and 7 bases, with 11 bases remaining between them. CDR3 in DNA: TGTGCCTGGACCGCCGGTCGGGAGCAGTACTTC. Its translation: CAWTAGREQYF.